Listed below are T cell receptor beta chains from one sample, sequenced in a study of cytomegalovirus exposure and HLA in healthy donors. Here immunoSEQ multiplex PCR was the method, and the copy in TCRdb shows in-frame clones only, minus some. The data contain approximately 110,000 clones, roughly 70% of them singletons. Sequenced material: PBMCs. The source is a man between 18 and 29 years old in good health and CMV-seropositive. The CDR3 runs from the conserved cysteine through the conserved F or W. A D gene is named only where the DNA matches it firmly. The size of a clone is reported for some rows only, either as once, few or many, or as a class for expanded clones.

clone_size	j_call	v_call	d_call	cdr3_nt	cdr3_aa
NA	TRBJ2-5	TRBV6-6	TRBD2	TGTGCCAGCAGTTACTTGGGAAGTCGCGGGGGAGAGACCCAGTACTTC	CASSYLGSRGGETQYF
NA	TRBJ2-6	TRBV9	TRBD1	TGTGCCAGCAGCGTGGACAGGAGCTCTGGGGCCAACGTCCTGACTTTC	CASSVDRSSGANVLTF
NA	TRBJ2-1	TRBV5-1	TRBD2	TGCGCCAGCAGCCCCTTAGCGGGGGCCTACAATGAGCAGTTCTTC	CASSPLAGAYNEQFF
NA	TRBJ2-7	TRBV5-6	TRBD1	TGTGCCAGCAGCTTGGGCCCAGGGGGCACCTACGAGCAGTACTTC	CASSLGPGGTYEQYF
NA	TRBJ1-6	TRBV4-1	TRBD1	TGCGCCAGCAGCCAAGAGGGCAGGGGGCAATTCGGTACACCCCTCCACTTT	CASSQEGRGQFGTPLHF
few	TRBJ2-3	TRBV5-1	NA	TGCGCCAGCAGCTTGGTGTCCCACGGGAGCACAGATACGCAGTATTTT	CASSLVSHGSTDTQYF
few	TRBJ2-2	TRBV19	TRBD1	TGTGCCAGTAGTTCCCGAAGCCCCACAGGGGCCGGGGAGCTGTTTTTT	CASSSRSPTGAGELFF
once	TRBJ1-5	TRBV30	TRBD1	TGTGCCTGGAGCCTGCAGGGGGCGTCACGCAATCAGCCCCAGCATTTT	CAWSLQGASRNQPQHF
NA	TRBJ1-1	TRBV7-8	TRBD1	TGTGCCAGCTCAAACAGGCCGGGACAGGGTCGAACTGAAGCTTTCTTT	CASSNRPGQGRTEAFF
NA	TRBJ1-1	TRBV27	NA	TGTGCCAGCAGTTTAGTCGGGGGGAGGCGGACTGAAGCTTTCTTT	CASSLVGGRRTEAFF
few	TRBJ1-2	TRBV28	TRBD1	TGTGCCAGCAGGTCGGGACAGACCTATGGCTACACCTTC	CASRSGQTYGYTF
few	TRBJ1-2	TRBV4-1	NA	TGCGCCAGCAGCCAAGATCTACGAGGTCTAAATGGCTACACCTTC	CASSQDLRGLNGYTF
NA	TRBJ1-1	TRBV7-3	NA	TGTGCCAGCAGCTTGGTCAGGGCAGTGAACACTGAAGCTTTCTTT	CASSLVRAVNTEAFF
NA	TRBJ1-5	TRBV7-6	NA	TGTGCCAGCAGCTTTAGCGCCGACGAGCCCCAGCATTTT	CASSFSADEPQHF
NA	TRBJ2-7	TRBV27	TRBD2	TGTGCCAGCAGTTCCCTAGCGGATAGCTCCTACGAGCAGTACTTC	CASSSLADSSYEQYF
NA	TRBJ2-1	TRBV4-1	NA	TGCGCCAGCAGCCAAGCCCGGGGGACGTACAATGAGCAGTTCTTC	CASSQARGTYNEQFF
few	TRBJ2-2	TRBV5-4	NA	TGTGCCAGCAGCTTGGGTCTAGGGGAGCTGTTTTTT	CASSLGLGELFF
NA	TRBJ2-2	TRBV19	NA	TGTGCCAGTAGTATAGATGGAGGCAGGGAGCTGTTTTTT	CASSIDGGRELFF
NA	TRBJ1-4	TRBV4-2	NA	TGTGCCAGCAGCCGTCCAAGAGCTGCAACTAATGAAAAACTGTTTTTT	CASSRPRAATNEKLFF
NA	TRBJ2-7	TRBV2	NA	TGTGCCAGCAGTGAGTACTCCTACGAGCAGTACTTC	CASSEYSYEQYF
NA	TRBJ1-4	TRBV27	NA	TGTGCCAGCAGCCTAATTGGTGAAAAACTGTTTTTT	CASSLIGEKLFF
NA	TRBJ1-2	TRBV5-1	TRBD1	TGCGCCAGCAGCTTGGCCCTGACAGGGTTCGGTGGCTACACCTTC	CASSLALTGFGGYTF
few	TRBJ1-6	TRBV5-1	NA	TGCGCCAGCAGCCTGACGGCGGGGGATTATAATTCACCCCTCCACTTT	CASSLTAGDYNSPLHF
NA	TRBJ2-2	TRBV6-1	NA	TGTGCCAGCAGTGTGGTCTGGGACATCGGGGAGCTGTTTTTT	CASSVVWDIGELFF
NA	TRBJ1-1	TRBV29-1	NA	TGCAGCGTTGGATCCGGGACACGCGAAGCTTTCTTT	CSVGSGTREAFF
NA	TRBJ1-6	TRBV30	TRBD1	TGTGCCTGGGGACAGGGGGTAGGCTCACCCCTCCACTTT	CAWGQGVGSPLHF
NA	TRBJ2-7	TRBV11-3	TRBD1	TGTGCCAGCACGTTGGGGACAGGGTTTTCCGAGCAGTACTTC	CASTLGTGFSEQYF
once	TRBJ1-2	TRBV15	TRBD1	TGTGCCACCAGCAGAAAAAGCGGGACAGGGCTCCGTGTGGATGATGGCTACACCTTC	CATSRKSGTGLRVDDGYTF
NA	TRBJ2-3	TRBV4-1	TRBD2	TGCGCCAGCAGGGGTCTAGCGGGGGGCGGTAGCACAGATACGCAGTATTTT	CASRGLAGGGSTDTQYF
NA	TRBJ2-1	TRBV19	TRBD1	TGTGCCAGTAGTTTGGGGGCTTTACAGGGGACCTACAATGAGCAGTTCTTC	CASSLGALQGTYNEQFF
NA	TRBJ2-5	TRBV5-1	NA	TGCGCCAGCAGCTCATCAGCGGTGCAAGAGACCCAGTACTTC	CASSSSAVQETQYF
NA	TRBJ2-7	TRBV11-3	NA	TGTGCCAGCAGAACAGGGTCCTACGAGCAGTACTTC	CASRTGSYEQYF
NA	TRBJ2-2	TRBV18	NA	TGTGCCAGCTCACCGTTCAGCAGCGCGAACACCGGGGAGCTGTTTTTT	CASSPFSSANTGELFF
NA	TRBJ1-5	TRBV19	NA	TGTGCCAGCCAGTGGAGGAGCGGCAATCAGCCCCAGCATTTT	CASQWRSGNQPQHF
NA	TRBJ1-2	TRBV4-1	NA	TGCGCCAGCAGCCCCGGCCAGGCCGACTATGGCTACACCTTC	CASSPGQADYGYTF
NA	TRBJ2-3	TRBV7-3	TRBD2	TGTGCCAGCAGCGAAACTAGCGGGGGGGCCCCTAGCACAGATACGCAGTATTTT	CASSETSGGAPSTDTQYF
NA	TRBJ1-2	TRBV5-1	TRBD1	TGCGCCAGCAGCTGGGCACCGGGACAGGGACTCTATGGCTACACCTTC	CASSWAPGQGLYGYTF
NA	TRBJ1-4	TRBV19	TRBD1	TGTGCCAGTAGCGCGGGGACAGCTGGACTGTTTTTT	CASSAGTAGLFF
NA	TRBJ1-5	TRBV27	NA	TGTGCCAGCAGTCCCCACCGCGCTGGGTCCGGAGTTTATAGCAATCAGCCCCAGCATTTT	CASSPHRAGSGVYSNQPQHF
NA	TRBJ2-5	TRBV5-1	TRBD1	TGCGCCAGCAGCAGGGGGCAGGACCAAGAGACCCAGTACTTC	CASSRGQDQETQYF
NA	TRBJ1-3	TRBV7-9	TRBD1	TGTGCCAGCAGCTTGACAGGGGGCTCCTCTGGAAACACCATATATTTT	CASSLTGGSSGNTIYF
few	TRBJ2-7	TRBV6-5	NA	TGTGCCAGCAGCCGAGGCTCCTACGAGCAGTACTTC	CASSRGSYEQYF
NA	TRBJ1-5	TRBV5-1	TRBD1	TGCGCCAGCAGCTTAGGGGACAGGGGCAATCAGCCCCAGCATTTT	CASSLGDRGNQPQHF
NA	TRBJ1-1	TRBV7-2	NA	TGTGCCAGCAAAGAACAGGTCACTGAAGCTTTCTTT	CASKEQVTEAFF
NA	TRBJ2-1	TRBV10-3	NA	TGTGCCATCAGTGAGACTAGCAGCAATGAGCAGTTCTTC	CAISETSSNEQFF